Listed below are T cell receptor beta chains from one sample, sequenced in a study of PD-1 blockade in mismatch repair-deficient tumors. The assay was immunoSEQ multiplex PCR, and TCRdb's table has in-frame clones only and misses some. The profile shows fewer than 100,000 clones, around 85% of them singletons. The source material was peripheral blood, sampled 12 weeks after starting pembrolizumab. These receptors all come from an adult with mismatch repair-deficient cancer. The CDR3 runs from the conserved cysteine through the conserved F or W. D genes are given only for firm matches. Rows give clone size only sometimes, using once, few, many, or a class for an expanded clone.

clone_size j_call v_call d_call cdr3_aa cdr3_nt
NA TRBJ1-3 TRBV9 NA CASSLGSGNTIYF TGTGCCAGCAGCCTGGGCTCTGGAAACACCATATATTTT
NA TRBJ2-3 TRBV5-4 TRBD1 CASSLNPTGDGADTQYF TGTGCCAGCAGCTTGAATCCGACAGGGGATGGTGCAGATACGCAGTATTTT
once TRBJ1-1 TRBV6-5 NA CASVNEKGSEAFF TGTGCCAGCGTGAATGAAAAGGGCTCTGAAGCTTTCTTT
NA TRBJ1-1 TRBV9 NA CASSVEGVGATEAFF TGTGCCAGCAGCGTAGAAGGTGTCGGTGCAACTGAAGCTTTCTTT
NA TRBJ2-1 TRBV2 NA CASSDRFEQFF TGTGCCAGCAGTGATCGGTTTGAGCAGTTCTTC
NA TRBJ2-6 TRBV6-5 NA CASSYGVAGANVLTF TGTGCCAGCAGTTACGGGGTAGCTGGGGCCAACGTCCTGACTTTC
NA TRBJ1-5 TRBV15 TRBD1 CATSRDRGLGQPQHF TGTGCCACCAGCAGAGACAGGGGGCTTGGTCAGCCCCAGCATTTT
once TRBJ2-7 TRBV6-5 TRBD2 CASTPSGTGEQYF TGTGCCAGCACCCCTAGCGGGACGGGCGAGCAGTACTTC
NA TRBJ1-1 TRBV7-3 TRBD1 CASSPSGGDVAEAFF TGTGCCAGCAGCCCCTCAGGGGGTGATGTGGCTGAAGCTTTCTTT
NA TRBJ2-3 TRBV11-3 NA CASSSGPNALTDTQYF TGTGCCAGCAGCTCCGGGCCAAACGCACTCACAGATACGCAGTATTTT
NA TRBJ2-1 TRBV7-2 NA CASSLVRAVPIYNEQFF TGTGCCAGCAGCTTGGTTCGGGCCGTCCCCATCTACAATGAGCAGTTCTTC
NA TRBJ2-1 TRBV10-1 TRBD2 CASSSGRASYNEQFF TGCGCCAGCAGTAGCGGGAGGGCCTCCTACAATGAGCAGTTCTTC
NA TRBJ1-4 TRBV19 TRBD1 CASSSHRTGSEKLFF TGTGCCAGTAGTTCCCACCGGACAGGGAGCGAAAAACTGTTTTTT
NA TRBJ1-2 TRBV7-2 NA CASSLTRALNYGYTF TGTGCCAGCAGCTTAACCCGGGCACTTAACTATGGCTACACCTTC
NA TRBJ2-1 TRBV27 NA CASSLYSSSYNEQFF TGTGCCAGCAGTTTGTATTCCTCTTCCTACAATGAGCAGTTCTTC
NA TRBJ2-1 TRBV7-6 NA CASSLLGGEQFF TGTGCCAGCAGCTTATTAGGAGGTGAGCAGTTCTTC
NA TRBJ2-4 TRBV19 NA CASSETGLTNIQYF TGTGCCAGTAGTGAAACGGGACTGACAAACATTCAGTACTTC
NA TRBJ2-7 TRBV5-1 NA CASSSQGGPPHEQYF TGCGCCAGCAGCTCCCAGGGGGGGCCTCCTCACGAGCAGTACTTC
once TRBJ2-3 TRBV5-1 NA CASSLGWADTQYF TGCGCCAGCAGCTTGGGGTGGGCCGATACGCAGTATTTT
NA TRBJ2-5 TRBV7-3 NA CASSSSGLPEETQYF TGTGCCAGCAGCTCCTCCGGTTTACCGGAGGAGACCCAGTACTTC
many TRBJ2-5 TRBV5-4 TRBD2 CASSRERESVETQYF TGTGCCAGCAGCCGTGAGCGGGAGAGTGTGGAGACCCAGTACTTC
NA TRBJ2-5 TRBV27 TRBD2 CASSRPGLAETQYF TGTGCCAGCAGCCGCCCAGGACTAGCTGAGACCCAGTACTTC